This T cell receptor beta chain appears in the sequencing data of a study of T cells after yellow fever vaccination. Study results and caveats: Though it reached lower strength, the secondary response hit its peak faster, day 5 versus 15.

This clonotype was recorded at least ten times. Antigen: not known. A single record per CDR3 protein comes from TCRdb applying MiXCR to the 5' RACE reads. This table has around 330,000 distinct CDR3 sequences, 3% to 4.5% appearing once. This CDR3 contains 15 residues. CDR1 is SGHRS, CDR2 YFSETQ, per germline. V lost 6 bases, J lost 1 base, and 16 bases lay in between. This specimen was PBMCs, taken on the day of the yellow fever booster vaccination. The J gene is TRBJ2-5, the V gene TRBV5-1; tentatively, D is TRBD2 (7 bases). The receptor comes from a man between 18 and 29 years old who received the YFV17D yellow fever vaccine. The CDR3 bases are TGCGCCAGCACAGGAGCGGGGACACCCCAAGAGACCCAGTACTTC. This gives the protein CASTGAGTPQETQYF.